These T cell receptor beta chains were read from a single sample in a study of blood T cell repertoires in COVID-19. Produced via immunoSEQ multiplex PCR; TCRdb's table is partial and in-frame only. The sample has fewer than 500,000 clones, around nine tenths seen once. Source material: peripheral blood. All receptors come from a man between 18 and 35 years old with COVID-19, enrolled during active disease. Each CDR3 is given with its conserved first and last residue. A D gene is named only where the DNA matches it firmly. Some rows have no size entry. The others give once, few or many, or a class for an expanded clone.

j_call: TRBJ2-5; d_call: .; v_call: TRBV6-5; clone_size: .; cdr3_length: 15; cdr3_nt: TGTGCCAGCAGGGCGTCTAAAGGGGGAGTTGAGACCCAGTACTTC; cdr3_aa: CASRASKGGVETQYF
j_call: TRBJ2-7; d_call: .; v_call: TRBV7-2; clone_size: .; cdr3_length: 16; cdr3_nt: TGTGCCAGCAGCCGCACCGGGACTCGATTCCTCTACGAGCAGTACTTC; cdr3_aa: CASSRTGTRFLYEQYF
j_call: TRBJ2-7; d_call: .; v_call: TRBV20-1; clone_size: .; cdr3_length: 13; cdr3_nt: TGCAGTGCTAGTGAGACTAACCCTACACAGCAGTACTTC; cdr3_aa: CSASETNPTQQYF
j_call: TRBJ2-5; d_call: .; v_call: TRBV4-1; clone_size: once; cdr3_length: 15; cdr3_nt: TGCGCCAGCAGCCAAGAACAAGGAGTACAAGAGACCCAGTACTTC; cdr3_aa: CASSQEQGVQETQYF
j_call: TRBJ1-2; d_call: TRBD1; v_call: TRBV5-5; clone_size: .; cdr3_length: 14; cdr3_nt: TGTGCCAGCAGCTCAAACAGGGGCCCCTATGGCTACACCTTC; cdr3_aa: CASSSNRGPYGYTF
j_call: TRBJ1-5; d_call: TRBD1; v_call: TRBV10-1; clone_size: .; cdr3_length: 21; cdr3_nt: TGCGCCAGCAGGACCCCATCGTCTAGGGACAGGGAAGACTATAGCAATCAGCCCCAGCATTTT; cdr3_aa: CASRTPSSRDREDYSNQPQHF
j_call: TRBJ1-5; d_call: .; v_call: TRBV12-5; clone_size: .; cdr3_length: 17; cdr3_nt: TGTGCTAGTGGTTTGGTACTAGCCAGGGAGGTCCATCAGCCCCAGCATTTT; cdr3_aa: CASGLVLAREVHQPQHF
j_call: TRBJ1-1; d_call: TRBD1; v_call: TRBV19; clone_size: .; cdr3_length: 12; cdr3_nt: TGTGCCAGTTCCGAGGACAGGACTGAAGCTTTCTTT; cdr3_aa: CASSEDRTEAFF
j_call: TRBJ1-2; d_call: TRBD1; v_call: TRBV3-1/TRBV3-2; clone_size: .; cdr3_length: 14; cdr3_nt: TGTGCCAGCAGCCAAAGAACAGGGGGGAACGGCTACACCTTC; cdr3_aa: CASSQRTGGNGYTF
j_call: TRBJ2-3; d_call: .; v_call: TRBV9; clone_size: .; cdr3_length: 15; cdr3_nt: TGTGCCAGCAGCTTGGACAGCCCAAGCACAGATACGCAGTATTTT; cdr3_aa: CASSLDSPSTDTQYF
j_call: TRBJ2-3; d_call: .; v_call: TRBV19; clone_size: .; cdr3_length: 15; cdr3_nt: TGTGCCAGTAATGAGGGCCTCCTAAGCACAGATACGCAGTATTTT; cdr3_aa: CASNEGLLSTDTQYF
j_call: TRBJ2-7; d_call: .; v_call: TRBV5-1; clone_size: .; cdr3_length: 14; cdr3_nt: TGCGCCAGCCAAAAGAAGGAGGACTTCCACGAGCAGTACTTC; cdr3_aa: CASQKKEDFHEQYF
j_call: TRBJ2-1; d_call: TRBD2; v_call: TRBV11-1; clone_size: .; cdr3_length: 15; cdr3_nt: TGTGCCAGCAGCTTCGAAGGACTAGCGGCCCATGAGCAGTTCTTC; cdr3_aa: CASSFEGLAAHEQFF
j_call: TRBJ2-7; d_call: .; v_call: TRBV6-5; clone_size: once; cdr3_length: 11; cdr3_nt: TGTGCCAGCACCCACAGGGTTGAGCAGTACTTC; cdr3_aa: CASTHRVEQYF
j_call: TRBJ2-3; d_call: .; v_call: TRBV7-9; clone_size: .; cdr3_length: 12; cdr3_nt: TGTGCCAGCAGCTTCGGGACAGATACGCAGTATTTT; cdr3_aa: CASSFGTDTQYF
j_call: TRBJ1-1; d_call: .; v_call: TRBV7-9; clone_size: .; cdr3_length: 14; cdr3_nt: TGTGCCAGCAGCTTAGTTGAGAACCCCGGGGGAGCTTTCTTT; cdr3_aa: CASSLVENPGGAFF
j_call: TRBJ1-6; d_call: TRBD1; v_call: TRBV5-1; clone_size: .; cdr3_length: 20; cdr3_nt: TGCGCCAGCAGACTCATATCGGGGACAGGGGGTTTCGCTCATAATTCACCCCTCCACTTT; cdr3_aa: CASRLISGTGGFAHNSPLHF
j_call: TRBJ1-2; d_call: TRBD1; v_call: TRBV18; clone_size: .; cdr3_length: 14; cdr3_nt: TGTGCCAGCTCACCACCTATTCGACAGGGCGGCTACACCTTC; cdr3_aa: CASSPPIRQGGYTF
j_call: TRBJ2-5; d_call: .; v_call: TRBV6-5; clone_size: once; cdr3_length: 16; cdr3_nt: TGTGCCAGCAGTTACTCGTGGCAGGGCCTCCAAGAGACCCAGTACTTC; cdr3_aa: CASSYSWQGLQETQYF
j_call: TRBJ2-5; d_call: .; v_call: TRBV5-1; clone_size: .; cdr3_length: 13; cdr3_nt: TGCGCCAGCAGTTCGCGGGACCAAGAGACCCAGTACTTC; cdr3_aa: CASSSRDQETQYF
j_call: TRBJ2-2; d_call: .; v_call: TRBV6-6; clone_size: .; cdr3_length: 17; cdr3_nt: TGTGCCAGCAGTCCCCAGCCAGGCCGAGCGAACACCGGGGAGCTGTTTTTT; cdr3_aa: CASSPQPGRANTGELFF
j_call: TRBJ1-2; d_call: .; v_call: TRBV30; clone_size: .; cdr3_length: 15; cdr3_nt: TGTGCCTGGGGTTCTCCCGGACGGGGAAACTATGGCTACACCTTC; cdr3_aa: CAWGSPGRGNYGYTF
j_call: TRBJ1-1; d_call: TRBD1; v_call: TRBV29-1; clone_size: .; cdr3_length: 14; cdr3_nt: TGCAGCGTTGATGGGGACAGAGCCCCATCCGAAGCTTTCTTT; cdr3_aa: CSVDGDRAPSEAFF
j_call: TRBJ1-5; d_call: TRBD1; v_call: TRBV6-5; clone_size: .; cdr3_length: 14; cdr3_nt: TGTGCCAGCAGTAACAGGGGCTTGGGTCAGCCCCAGCATTTT; cdr3_aa: CASSNRGLGQPQHF
j_call: TRBJ1-2; d_call: .; v_call: TRBV19; clone_size: .; cdr3_length: 14; cdr3_nt: TGTGCCAGTAGACTAATCCAACAGGGAAATGGCTACACCTTC; cdr3_aa: CASRLIQQGNGYTF
j_call: TRBJ1-2; d_call: TRBD1; v_call: TRBV3-1/TRBV3-2; clone_size: .; cdr3_length: 16; cdr3_nt: TGTGCCAGCAGCCACTTAACCGGGACAGGGACGTATGGCTACACCTTC; cdr3_aa: CASSHLTGTGTYGYTF
j_call: TRBJ2-1; d_call: TRBD2; v_call: TRBV24-1; clone_size: .; cdr3_length: 15; cdr3_nt: TGTGCCACCAGTGATCCCAGACTAGCGCACAATGAGCAGTTCTTC; cdr3_aa: CATSDPRLAHNEQFF
j_call: TRBJ1-6; d_call: .; v_call: TRBV15; clone_size: .; cdr3_length: 19; cdr3_nt: TGTGCCACCAGCAAAATCAACTTAGGGGGACGCTCCTATAATTCACCCCTCCACTTT; cdr3_aa: CATSKINLGGRSYNSPLHF
j_call: TRBJ2-2; d_call: .; v_call: TRBV11-2; clone_size: .; cdr3_length: 16; cdr3_nt: TGTGCCAGCAGCCCCCGGGCCGGGGAGAACACCGGGGAGCTGTTTTTT; cdr3_aa: CASSPRAGENTGELFF
j_call: TRBJ1-1; d_call: TRBD1; v_call: TRBV5-1; clone_size: .; cdr3_length: 14; cdr3_nt: TGCGCCAGCAGCCGGGACAGGACGAACACTGAAGCTTTCTTT; cdr3_aa: CASSRDRTNTEAFF
j_call: TRBJ1-1; d_call: .; v_call: TRBV12-3/TRBV12-4; clone_size: .; cdr3_length: 12; cdr3_nt: TGTGCCAGCAGTGAACAGGGCTGGGAAGCTTTCTTT; cdr3_aa: CASSEQGWEAFF